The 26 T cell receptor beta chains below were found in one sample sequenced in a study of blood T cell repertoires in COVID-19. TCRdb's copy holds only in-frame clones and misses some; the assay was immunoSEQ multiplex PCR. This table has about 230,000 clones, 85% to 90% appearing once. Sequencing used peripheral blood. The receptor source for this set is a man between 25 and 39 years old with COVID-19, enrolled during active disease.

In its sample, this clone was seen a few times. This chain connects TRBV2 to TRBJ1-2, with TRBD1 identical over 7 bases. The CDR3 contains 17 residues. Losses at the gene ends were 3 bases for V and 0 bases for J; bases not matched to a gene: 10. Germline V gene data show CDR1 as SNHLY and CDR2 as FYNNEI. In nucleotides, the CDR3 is TGTGCCAGCAGTGAGCCACAGGGGCCCGTTTCTAACTATGGCTACACCTTC. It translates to CASSEPQGPVSNYGYTF.

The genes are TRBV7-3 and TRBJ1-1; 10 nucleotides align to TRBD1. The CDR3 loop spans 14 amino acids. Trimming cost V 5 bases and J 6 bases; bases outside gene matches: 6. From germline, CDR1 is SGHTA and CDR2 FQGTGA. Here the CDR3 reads CASSPGQGYSEAFF. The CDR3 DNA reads TGTGCCAGCAGCCCGGGACAGGGGTATTCTGAAGCTTTCTTT.

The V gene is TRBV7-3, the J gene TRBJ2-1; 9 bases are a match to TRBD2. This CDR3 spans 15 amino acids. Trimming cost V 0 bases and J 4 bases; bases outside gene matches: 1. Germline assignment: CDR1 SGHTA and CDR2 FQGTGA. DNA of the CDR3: TGTGCCAGCAGCTTAACAGCGGGGGGTTACAATGAGCAGTTCTTC. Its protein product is CASSLTAGGYNEQFF.

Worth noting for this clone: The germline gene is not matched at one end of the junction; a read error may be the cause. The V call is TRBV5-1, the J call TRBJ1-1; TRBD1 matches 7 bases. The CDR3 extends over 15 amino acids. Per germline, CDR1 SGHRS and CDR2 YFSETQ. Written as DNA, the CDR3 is TGCGCCAGCAACTTGACAGGGATCCGGAACACTGAAGCTTTCTTT. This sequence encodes CASNLTGIRNTEAFF.

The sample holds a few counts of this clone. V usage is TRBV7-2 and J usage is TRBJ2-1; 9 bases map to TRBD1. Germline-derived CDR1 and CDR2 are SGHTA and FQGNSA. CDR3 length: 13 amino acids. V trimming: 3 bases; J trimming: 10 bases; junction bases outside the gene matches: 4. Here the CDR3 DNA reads TGTGCCAGCAGCTTCCTGGGACAGGGCGAGCAGTTCTTC. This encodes CASSFLGQGEQFF.

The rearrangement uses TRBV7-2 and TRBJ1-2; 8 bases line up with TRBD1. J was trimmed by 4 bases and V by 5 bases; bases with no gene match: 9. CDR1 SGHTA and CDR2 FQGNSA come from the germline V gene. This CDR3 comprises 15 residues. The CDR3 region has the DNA TGTGCCAGCAGCCCTAGGGCAGGGGGCAGCTATGGCTACACCTTC. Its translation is CASSPRAGGSYGYTF.

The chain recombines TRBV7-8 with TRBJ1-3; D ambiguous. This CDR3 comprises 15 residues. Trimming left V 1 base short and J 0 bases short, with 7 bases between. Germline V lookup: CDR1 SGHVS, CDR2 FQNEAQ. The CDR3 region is CASSLEVVSGNTIYF. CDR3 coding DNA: TGTGCCAGCAGCTTAGAAGTAGTCTCTGGAAACACCATATATTTT.

In DNA form, the CDR3 reads TGTGCCAGCAGCTCCCTCGAGGCAGGTCGGGACTACGAGCAGTACTTC. It encodes CASSSLEAGRDYEQYF. The chain employs TRBV13 and TRBJ2-7; D is possibly TRBD2 (5 bases). The CDR3 runs 16 residues. Per the germline V gene, CDR1 is PRHDT and CDR2 is FYEKMQ (reference sequence). The V end was cut by 4 bases, the J end by 3 bases, with 19 bases between. Variable domain in full (rest from reference TRBV13 and TRBJ2-7): AAGVIQSPRHLIKEKRETATLKCYPIPRHDTVYWYQQGPGQDPQFLISFYEKMQSDKGSIPDRFSAQQFSDYHSELNMSSLELGDSALYFCASSSLEAGRDYEQYFGPGTRLTVT.

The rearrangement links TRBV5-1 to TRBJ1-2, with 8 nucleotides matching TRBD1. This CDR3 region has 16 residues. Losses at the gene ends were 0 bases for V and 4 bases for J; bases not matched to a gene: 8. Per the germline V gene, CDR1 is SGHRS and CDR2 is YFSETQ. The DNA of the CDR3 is TGCGCCAGCAGCTTGGGACCCGGGACAGGCCTCTATGGCTACACCTTC. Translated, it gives CASSLGPGTGLYGYTF. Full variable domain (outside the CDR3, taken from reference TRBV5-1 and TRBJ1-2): KAGVTQTPRYLIKTRGQQVTLSCSPISGHRSVSWYQQTPGQGLQFLFEYFSETQRNKGNFPGRFSGRQFSNSRSEMNVSTLELGDSALYLCASSLGPGTGLYGYTFGSGTRLTVV.

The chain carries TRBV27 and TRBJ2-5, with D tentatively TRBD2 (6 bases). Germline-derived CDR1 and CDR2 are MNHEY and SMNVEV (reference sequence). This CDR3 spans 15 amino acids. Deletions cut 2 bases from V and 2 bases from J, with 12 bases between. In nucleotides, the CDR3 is TGTGCCAGCAGTTTAGAGCGGGCAAAACAAGAGACCCAGTACTTC. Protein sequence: CASSLERAKQETQYF.

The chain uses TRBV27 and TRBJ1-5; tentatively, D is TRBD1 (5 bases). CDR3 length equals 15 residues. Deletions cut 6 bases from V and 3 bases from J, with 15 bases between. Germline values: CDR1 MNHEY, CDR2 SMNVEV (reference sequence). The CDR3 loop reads CASSPRGQSNQPQHF. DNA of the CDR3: TGTGCCAGCAGCCCCCGCGGACAATCCAATCAGCCCCAGCATTTT.

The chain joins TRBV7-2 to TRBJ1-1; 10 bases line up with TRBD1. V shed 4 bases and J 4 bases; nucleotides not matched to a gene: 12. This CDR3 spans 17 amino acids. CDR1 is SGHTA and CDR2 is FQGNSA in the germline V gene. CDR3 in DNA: TGTGCCAGCAGCTCGGGACAGGGGTCCCTAGAGGGCACTGAAGCTTTCTTT. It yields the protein CASSSGQGSLEGTEAFF.

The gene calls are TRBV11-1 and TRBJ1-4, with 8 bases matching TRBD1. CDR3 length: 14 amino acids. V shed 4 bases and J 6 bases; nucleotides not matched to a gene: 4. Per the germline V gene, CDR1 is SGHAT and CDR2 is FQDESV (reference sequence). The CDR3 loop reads CASSSGGWDEKLFF. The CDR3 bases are TGTGCCAGCAGCTCAGGGGGCTGGGATGAAAAACTGTTTTTT.

The CDR3 here is CASFRFLGSGSADTQYF. CDR3 bases: TGTGCCAGCTTCCGGTTCCTCGGTAGCGGGAGTGCTGATACGCAGTATTTT. V gene TRBV28 combines with J gene TRBJ2-3, with 9 bases matching TRBD2. This CDR3 is built from 17 residues. CDR1 is MDHEN, CDR2 SYDVKM, per germline. The J segment lost 6 bases and the V segment lost 8 bases, leaving 18 bases of the junction unmatched. Full variable domain (outside the CDR3, taken from reference TRBV28 and TRBJ2-3): DVKVTQSSRYLVKRTGEKVFLECVQDMDHENMFWYRQDPGLGLRLIYFSYDVKMKEKGDIPEGYSVSREKKERFSLILESASTNQTSMYLCASFRFLGSGSADTQYFGPGTRLTVL.

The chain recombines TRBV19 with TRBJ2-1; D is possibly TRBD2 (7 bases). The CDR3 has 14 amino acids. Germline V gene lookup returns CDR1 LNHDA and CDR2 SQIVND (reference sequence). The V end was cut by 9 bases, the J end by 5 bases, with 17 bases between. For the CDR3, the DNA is TGTGCCAGCTCCCCTAGGGGGGGGAACAATGAGCAGTTCTTC. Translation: CASSPRGGNNEQFF.

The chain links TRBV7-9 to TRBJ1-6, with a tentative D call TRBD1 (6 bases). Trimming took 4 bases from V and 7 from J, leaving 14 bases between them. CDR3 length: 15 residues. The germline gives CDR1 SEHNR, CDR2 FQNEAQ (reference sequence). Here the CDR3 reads CASSYHTGGNSPLHF. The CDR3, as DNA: TGTGCCAGCAGCTACCACACGGGGGGCAATTCACCCCTCCACTTT.

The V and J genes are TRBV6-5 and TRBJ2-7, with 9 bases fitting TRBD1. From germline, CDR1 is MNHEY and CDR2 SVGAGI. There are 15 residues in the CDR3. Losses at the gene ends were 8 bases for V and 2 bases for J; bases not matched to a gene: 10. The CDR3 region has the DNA TGTGCCAGCCTCCCAGGGACAGGGTCCACCTACGAGCAGTACTTC. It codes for CASLPGTGSTYEQYF.

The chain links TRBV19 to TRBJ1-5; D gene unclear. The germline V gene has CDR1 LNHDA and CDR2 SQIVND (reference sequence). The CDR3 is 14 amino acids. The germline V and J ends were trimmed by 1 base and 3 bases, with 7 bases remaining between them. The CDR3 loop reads CASSIGQYNQPQHF. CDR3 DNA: TGTGCCAGTAGTATAGGGCAGTACAATCAGCCCCAGCATTTT.

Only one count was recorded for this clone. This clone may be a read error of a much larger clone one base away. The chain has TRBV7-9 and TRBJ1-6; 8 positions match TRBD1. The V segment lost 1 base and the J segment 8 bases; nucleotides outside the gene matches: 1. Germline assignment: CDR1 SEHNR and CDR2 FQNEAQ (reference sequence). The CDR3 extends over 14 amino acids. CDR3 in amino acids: CASSLVDRDSPLHF. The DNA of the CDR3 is TGTGCCAGCAGCTTAGTGGACAGGGATTCACCCCTCCACTTT.

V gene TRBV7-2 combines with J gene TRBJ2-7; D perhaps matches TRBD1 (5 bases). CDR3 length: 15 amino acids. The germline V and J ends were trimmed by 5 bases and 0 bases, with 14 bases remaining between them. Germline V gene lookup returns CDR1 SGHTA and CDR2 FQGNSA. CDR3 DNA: TGTGCCAGCAGCCGCTCCTCGACAGTCTCCTACGAGCAGTACTTC. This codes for CASSRSSTVSYEQYF.

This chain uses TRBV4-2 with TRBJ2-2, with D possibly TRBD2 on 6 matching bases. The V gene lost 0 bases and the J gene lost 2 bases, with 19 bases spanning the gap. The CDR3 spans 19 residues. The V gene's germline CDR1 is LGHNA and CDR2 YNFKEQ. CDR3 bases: TGTGCCAGCAGCCAAGATCGGGGGTTAGGCACCGTCAACACCGGGGAGCTGTTTTTT. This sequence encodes CASSQDRGLGTVNTGELFF.

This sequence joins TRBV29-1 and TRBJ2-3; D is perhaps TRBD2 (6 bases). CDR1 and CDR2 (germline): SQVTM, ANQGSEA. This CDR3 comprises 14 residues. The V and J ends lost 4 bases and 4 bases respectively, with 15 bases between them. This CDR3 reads CSVAGGILPDTQYF. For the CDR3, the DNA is TGCAGCGTTGCCGGGGGAATATTACCAGATACGCAGTATTTT.

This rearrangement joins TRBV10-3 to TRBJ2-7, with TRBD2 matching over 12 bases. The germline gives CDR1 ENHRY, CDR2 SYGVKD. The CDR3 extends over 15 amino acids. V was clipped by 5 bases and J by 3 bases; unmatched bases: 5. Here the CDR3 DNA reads TGTGCCATCAGTTCTAGCGGGGGGGATATCTACGAGCAGTACTTC. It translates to CAISSSGGDIYEQYF.

CDR3 amino acids: CASSKNTGAREQYF. CDR3 bases: TGTGCCAGCAGCAAGAATACAGGGGCCCGCGAGCAGTACTTC. V and J are TRBV6-5 and TRBJ2-7, with TRBD1 matching 7 bases. Per germline, CDR1 MNHEY and CDR2 SVGAGI. The CDR3 is made up of 14 amino acids. Unmatched junction bases numbered 11, after V lost 6 bases and J lost 6 bases.

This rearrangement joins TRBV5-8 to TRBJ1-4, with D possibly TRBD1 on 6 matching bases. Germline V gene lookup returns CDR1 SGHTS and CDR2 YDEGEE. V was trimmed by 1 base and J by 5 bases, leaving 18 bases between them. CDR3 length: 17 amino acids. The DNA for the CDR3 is TGTGCCAGCAGCTTGAACTTGGGGGCAGGATCAAATGAAAAACTGTTTTTT. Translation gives CASSLNLGAGSNEKLFF.

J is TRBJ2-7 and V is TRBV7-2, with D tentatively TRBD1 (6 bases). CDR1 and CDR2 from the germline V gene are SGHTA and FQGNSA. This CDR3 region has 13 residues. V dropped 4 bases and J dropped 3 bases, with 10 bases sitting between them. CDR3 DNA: TGTGCCAGCAGCTCGTACAGGGACTACGAGCAGTACTTC. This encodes CASSSYRDYEQYF.